The text below deals with one TCR beta chain. The source of the sample is a study of blood T cell repertoires in COVID-19. Across the study: Sample material is recorded as cDNA or gDNA derived from T cells, B-cell-depleted T cells, or PBMCs.

TCRdb's copy holds only in-frame clones and misses some; the assay was immunoSEQ multiplex PCR. In the table there are roughly 260,000 clones, roughly nine tenths of which are singletons. Individuals aged roughly 18 to 95 years were recruited from about two dozen US areas. Trimming cost V 5 bases and J 10 bases; bases outside gene matches: 13. Germline loops: CDR1 PRHDT, CDR2 FYEKMQ (reference sequence). The CDR3 has 16 amino acids. Specimen: PBMCs or T cells enriched from blood (not recorded which). This receptor was taken from a woman aged 25 to 45 with acute COVID-19. The chain recombines TRBV13 with TRBJ2-1, with 11 bases matching TRBD2. The DNA of the CDR3 is TGTGCCAGCAGCCTAGTAGCGGGAGGGCTCCCGGGGGAGCAGTTCTTC. Translated: CASSLVAGGLPGEQFF.